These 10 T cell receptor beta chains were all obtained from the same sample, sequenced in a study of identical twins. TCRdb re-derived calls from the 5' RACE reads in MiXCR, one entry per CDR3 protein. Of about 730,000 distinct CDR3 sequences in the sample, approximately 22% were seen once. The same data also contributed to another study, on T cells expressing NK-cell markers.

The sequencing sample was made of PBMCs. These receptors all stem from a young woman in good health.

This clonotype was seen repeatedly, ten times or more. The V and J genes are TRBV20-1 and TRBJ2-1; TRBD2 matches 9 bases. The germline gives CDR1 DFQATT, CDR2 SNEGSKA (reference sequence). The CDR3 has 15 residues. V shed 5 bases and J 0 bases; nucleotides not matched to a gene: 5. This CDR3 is CSAGLAGVSYNEQFF. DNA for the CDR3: TGCAGTGCTGGGTTAGCGGGAGTCTCCTACAATGAGCAGTTCTTC.

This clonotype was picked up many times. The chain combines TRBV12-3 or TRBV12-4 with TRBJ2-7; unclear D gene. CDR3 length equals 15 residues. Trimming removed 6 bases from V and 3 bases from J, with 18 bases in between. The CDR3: CASSSGRIDIYEQYF. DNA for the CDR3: TGTGCCAGCAGCTCTGGACGGATTGATATCTACGAGCAGTACTTC.

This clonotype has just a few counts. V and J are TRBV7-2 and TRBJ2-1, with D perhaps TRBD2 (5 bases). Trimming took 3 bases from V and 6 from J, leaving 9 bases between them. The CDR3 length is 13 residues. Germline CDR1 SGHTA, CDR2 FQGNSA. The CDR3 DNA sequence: TGTGCCAGCAGCTTTCAAACTAGCAATGAGCAGTTCTTC. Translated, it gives CASSFQTSNEQFF. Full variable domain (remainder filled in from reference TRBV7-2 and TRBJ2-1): GAGVSQSPSNKVTEKGKDVELRCDPISGHTALYWYRQSLGQGLEFLIYFQGNSAPDKSGLPSDRFSAERTGGSVSTLTIQRTQQEDSAVYLCASSFQTSNEQFFGPGTRLTVL.

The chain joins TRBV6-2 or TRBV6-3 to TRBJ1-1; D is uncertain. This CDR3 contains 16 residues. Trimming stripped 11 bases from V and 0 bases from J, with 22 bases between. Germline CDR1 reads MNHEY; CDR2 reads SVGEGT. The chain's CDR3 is CAPMEGPLFLNTEAFF. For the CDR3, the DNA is TGTGCCCCGATGGAGGGCCCCCTTTTTCTGAACACTGAAGCTTTCTTT.

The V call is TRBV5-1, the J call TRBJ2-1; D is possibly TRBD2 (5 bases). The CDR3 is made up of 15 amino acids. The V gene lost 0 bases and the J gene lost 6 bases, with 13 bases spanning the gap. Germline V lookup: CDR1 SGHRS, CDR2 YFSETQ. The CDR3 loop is CASSLELVGRNEQFF. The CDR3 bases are TGCGCCAGCAGCTTGGAACTAGTGGGTCGCAATGAGCAGTTCTTC.

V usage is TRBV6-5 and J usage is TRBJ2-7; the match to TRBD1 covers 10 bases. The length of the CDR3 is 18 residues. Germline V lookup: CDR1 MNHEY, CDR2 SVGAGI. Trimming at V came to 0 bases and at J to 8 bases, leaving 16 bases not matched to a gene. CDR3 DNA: TGTGCCAGCAGTTACTCCTTTTTTGGCCGGACAGGGGGTAATAAGCAGTACTTC. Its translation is CASSYSFFGRTGGNKQYF.

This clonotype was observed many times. The CDR3 nucleotides read TGTGCCAGCAGTCGGGGACTAGCGGGAACGAATGAGCAGTTCTTC. Amino acid sequence: CASSRGLAGTNEQFF. V is TRBV27 and J is TRBJ2-1, with 13 positions matching TRBD2. V shed 5 bases, J shed 7 bases, and the junction held 5 bases outside the gene matches. The CDR3 has 15 residues. Germline assignment: CDR1 MNHEY and CDR2 SMNVEV (reference sequence).

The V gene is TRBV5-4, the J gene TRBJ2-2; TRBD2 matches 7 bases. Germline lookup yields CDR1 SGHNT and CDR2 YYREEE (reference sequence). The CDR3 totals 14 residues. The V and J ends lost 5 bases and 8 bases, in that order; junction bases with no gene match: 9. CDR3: CASRLTSDKGELFF. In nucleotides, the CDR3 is TGTGCCAGCAGGCTAACTAGCGATAAGGGGGAGCTGTTTTTT.

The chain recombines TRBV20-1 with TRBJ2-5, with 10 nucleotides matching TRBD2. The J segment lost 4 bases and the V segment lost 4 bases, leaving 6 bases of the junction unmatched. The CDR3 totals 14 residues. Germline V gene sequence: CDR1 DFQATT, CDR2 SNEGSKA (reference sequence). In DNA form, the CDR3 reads TGCAGTGCTACAGCGGGGGGGCTAGGAGAGACCCAGTACTTC. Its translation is CSATAGGLGETQYF.

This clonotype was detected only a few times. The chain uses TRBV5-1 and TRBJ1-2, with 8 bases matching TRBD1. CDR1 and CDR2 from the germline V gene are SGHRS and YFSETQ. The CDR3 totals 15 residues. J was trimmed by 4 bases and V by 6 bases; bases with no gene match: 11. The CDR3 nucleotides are TGCGCCAGCACCTGGGGGACAGGAGCTTCCTATGGCTACACCTTC. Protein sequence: CASTWGTGASYGYTF.